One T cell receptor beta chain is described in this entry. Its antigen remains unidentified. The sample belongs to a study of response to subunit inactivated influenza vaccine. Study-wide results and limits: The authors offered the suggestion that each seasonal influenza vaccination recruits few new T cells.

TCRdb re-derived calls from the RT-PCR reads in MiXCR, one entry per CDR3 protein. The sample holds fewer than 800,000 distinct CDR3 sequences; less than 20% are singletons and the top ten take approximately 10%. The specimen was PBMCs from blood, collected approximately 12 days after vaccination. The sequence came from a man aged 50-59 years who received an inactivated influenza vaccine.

The CDR3 DNA follows: TGTGCCAGCAGCTTAACTAGTTTCCGTGAGCAGTTCTTC. Translated, it gives CASSLTSFREQFF. The rearrangement joins TRBV11-2 to TRBJ2-1; D possibly corresponds to TRBD2 (5 bases). Per germline, CDR1 SGHAT and CDR2 FQNNGV. This CDR3 has 13 amino acids. V lost 2 bases to trimming and J lost 9 bases, with 11 bases between them.